These 23 T cell receptor beta chains were sequenced from one sample in a study of regulatory T cells in long-lasting Graves disease. Time point specified: newly diagnosed GD, antithyroid drugs for less than 3 months. RNA extracted from PBMCs served as the sequencing template. In building TCR beta libraries, iRepertoire HTBI primers were used together with Arm-PCR of CDR3 regions. TCRdb re-called the multiplex PCR reads with MiXCR, one entry per CDR3 protein. The sample lists some 450,000 distinct CDR3 sequences, about 17% occurring once. The same sample was also studied in work on T cells in Graves' hyperthyroidism and ophthalmopathy.

The sequencing here drew on peripheral blood mononuclear cells (PBMCs), taken at new diagnosis, from a patient treated with antithyroid drugs. Source of these receptors: a woman in her 30s with Graves disease.

This clonotype was found many times. The J gene is TRBJ2-7, the V gene TRBV3-1; D call uncertain. The CDR3 spans 15 residues. Trimming pared 1 base from V and 3 bases from J, leaving 13 bases between. CDR1 is LGHDT, CDR2 YNNKEL, per germline (reference sequence). CDR3 residues: CASSQARRSVYEQYF. CDR3 coding DNA: TGTGCCAGCAGCCAAGCCAGACGGTCGGTCTACGAGCAGTACTTC.

This clonotype was seen a handful of times. V gene TRBV20-1 combines with J gene TRBJ2-5, with TRBD2 matching 10 bases. Germline lookup yields CDR1 DFQATT and CDR2 SNEGSKA (reference sequence). The CDR3 totals 19 residues. V was pared by 1 base and J by 5 bases, with 19 bases of the junction left unmatched. CDR3 sequence (DNA): TGCAGTGCTAGAGCACCCCAAGGAGCTAGCGGGAGACGTATTGAGACCCAGTACTTC. This gives the protein CSARAPQGASGRRIETQYF.

There are a few counts of this clonotype. V is TRBV28 and J is TRBJ2-5; TRBD2 matches at 9 bases. V lost 6 bases, J lost 1 base, and 6 bases stayed unmatched. Germline CDR1 is MDHEN and CDR2 is SYDVKM. CDR3 length equals 15 residues. The CDR3 loop reads CASSGKGLAQETQYF. DNA for the CDR3: TGTGCCAGCAGCGGAAAGGGACTAGCCCAAGAGACCCAGTACTTC.

This clonotype was seen many times. V and J are TRBV27 and TRBJ2-1, with 7 bases matching TRBD2. Trimming at V came to 9 bases and at J to 9 bases, leaving 14 bases not matched to a gene. The length of the CDR3 is 14 residues. Germline V gene data show CDR1 as MNHEY and CDR2 as SMNVEV (reference sequence). For the CDR3, the DNA is TGTGCCAGTCGAGAGTTGCGGGAGACCACTGAGCAGTTCTTC. Its protein product is CASRELRETTEQFF.

The chain recombines TRBV7-9 with TRBJ2-4; 8 positions agree with TRBD2. The CDR3 extends over 16 amino acids. Germline CDR1 and CDR2: SEHNR and FQNEAQ (reference sequence). Losses at the gene ends were 2 bases for V and 6 bases for J; bases not matched to a gene: 9. CDR3 in amino acids: CASSLKNGGAGNIQYF. In nucleotides, the CDR3 is TGTGCCAGCAGCTTAAAAAACGGGGGGGCGGGAAACATTCAGTACTTC.

The V and J genes are TRBV2 and TRBJ2-1; 11 nucleotides agree with TRBD2. CDR3 size: 14 residues. Germline CDR1 reads SNHLY; CDR2 reads FYNNEI. V trimming: 7 bases; J trimming: 10 bases; junction bases outside the gene matches: 9. CDR3 amino acids: CASNRGLAAREQFF. CDR3 DNA: TGTGCCAGCAATAGGGGACTAGCGGCCAGAGAGCAGTTCTTC. The variable domain in full, completed from reference TRBV2 and TRBJ2-1, reads EPEVTQTPSHQVTQMGQEVILRCVPISNHLYFYWYRQILGQKVEFLVSFYNNEISEKSEIFDDQFSVERPDGSNFTLKIRSTKLEDSAMYFCASNRGLAAREQFFGPGTRLTVL.

Regarding this clonotype: This sequence may be a read error, since a much larger clone differs from it by one base. The rearrangement joins TRBV6-2 or TRBV6-3 to TRBJ2-1; 8 positions match TRBD1. Germline V CDR1 and CDR2: MNHEY, SVGEGT. This CDR3 contains 16 residues. The CDR3 here is CAGSLGLGQVDNEQFF. The DNA for the CDR3 is TGTGCCGGCAGTTTGGGGTTGGGACAGGTCGACAATGAGCAGTTCTTC.

There are many counts of this clonotype. The chain uses TRBV3-1 and TRBJ2-1, with D possibly called TRBD1 or TRBD2 (5 bases each). Germline lookup yields CDR1 LGHDT and CDR2 YNNKEL (reference sequence). Deletions cut 7 bases from V and 4 bases from J, with 8 bases between. This CDR3 spans 12 amino acids. CDR3: CASTGPYNEQFF. As DNA, the CDR3 is TGTGCCAGCACGGGACCGTACAATGAGCAGTTCTTC.

At least ten counts were recorded for this clonotype. The rearrangement uses TRBV7-9 and TRBJ2-1; TRBD1 might be the D (6 bases). This CDR3 has 16 residues. The V end lost 5 bases, the J end lost 8 bases, and 22 bases lay between the germline ends. Germline V gene lookup returns CDR1 SEHNR and CDR2 FQNEAQ (reference sequence). CDR3: CASSPLRQDLGDEQFF. The DNA for the CDR3 is TGTGCCAGCAGCCCCCTCCGACAGGATTTAGGTGATGAGCAGTTCTTC.

This clonotype has more than one count but fewer than ten. The chain combines TRBV6-1 with TRBJ2-5; possibly TRBD2 for D (6 bases). The CDR3 length is 13 residues. Trimming removed 4 bases at V and 4 bases at J, with 10 bases between. From germline, CDR1 is MNHNS and CDR2 SASEGT. The CDR3 nucleotides are TGTGCCAGCAGTGTGGGGGGAATAGAGACCCAGTACTTC. This sequence encodes CASSVGGIETQYF.

There are many counts of this clonotype. The chain is built from TRBV6-1 and TRBJ2-1, with 10 bases identical to TRBD1. There are 15 residues in the CDR3. Germline lookup yields CDR1 MNHNS and CDR2 SASEGT. After removal of 6 bases from V and 2 bases from J, the junction contained 4 bases not matched to a gene. As DNA, the CDR3 is TGTGCCAGCAGAGACGGACAGGGGGCCTACAATGAGCAGTTCTTC. Translating it yields CASRDGQGAYNEQFF.

The chain has TRBV27 and TRBJ2-7; 10 positions agree with TRBD1. Germline V gene data show CDR1 as MNHEY and CDR2 as SMNVEV (reference sequence). CDR3 length: 13 amino acids. V lost 4 bases to trimming and J lost 7 bases; unmatched junction nucleotides: 4. CDR3 loop: CASSSGTGAEQYF. The CDR3 DNA follows: TGTGCCAGCAGTTCCGGGACAGGGGCAGAGCAGTACTTC.

This clonotype appeared many times. This chain links TRBV6-1 with TRBJ2-5; weak D call: TRBD2 (5 bases). V lost 6 bases and J lost 5, with 13 bases in between. There are 13 residues in the CDR3. Germline assignment: CDR1 MNHNS and CDR2 SASEGT. The CDR3 nucleotides are TGTGCCAGCAGAAGAGGGCTCGTGGAGACCCAGTACTTC. Protein product: CASRRGLVETQYF.

Ten or more counts support this clonotype. This chain connects TRBV28 to TRBJ2-2; no clear D. Deletions cut 5 bases from V and 5 bases from J, with 9 bases between. Germline V gives CDR1 MDHEN, CDR2 SYDVKM. The CDR3 loop spans 13 amino acids. CDR3 residues: CASSPDVTGELFF. CDR3 bases: TGTGCCAGCAGTCCAGACGTAACCGGGGAGCTGTTTTTT.

This clonotype came up many times. J is TRBJ2-4 and V is TRBV7-9, with D perhaps given as TRBD1 or TRBD2 (5 bases each). The germline V gene has CDR1 SEHNR and CDR2 FQNEAQ (reference sequence). With 7 bases removed from V and 0 bases from J, the gap between germline ends came to 16 bases. The CDR3 sequence is 16 residues long. The CDR3 DNA sequence: TGTGCCAGCACCCCCCGGGGCAGAGAAGCCAAAAACATTCAGTACTTC. It encodes CASTPRGREAKNIQYF.

In this sample, this clonotype turned up many times. CDR3 sequence (DNA): TGTGCCAGCAGCCCGACAGGCCGGGAAGGCACTGAAGCTTTCTTT. Its protein is CASSPTGREGTEAFF. The gene calls are TRBV7-9 and TRBJ1-1; D perhaps matches TRBD1 (6 bases). The V end was cut by 5 bases, the J end by 4 bases, with 17 bases between. From germline, CDR1 is SEHNR and CDR2 FQNEAQ (reference sequence). The CDR3 extends over 15 amino acids.

The chain carries TRBV7-3 and TRBJ2-1; D is perhaps TRBD1 (6 bases). The germline V and J ends were trimmed by 3 bases and 6 bases, with 18 bases remaining between them. The V gene's germline CDR1 is SGHTA and CDR2 FQGTGA. The CDR3 has 16 amino acids. This chain's CDR3 is CASSFLSWGPPNEQFF. The DNA of the CDR3 is TGTGCCAGCAGCTTCCTCTCCTGGGGGCCCCCCAATGAGCAGTTCTTC.

This clonotype appeared many times. At one end the junction does not follow the germline gene, possibly because of a read error. The chain recombines TRBV7-7 with TRBJ2-2, with 8 bases matching TRBD1. Germline loops: CDR1 SSHAT, CDR2 FNYEAQ (reference sequence). This CDR3 region has 17 residues. CDR3 DNA: TGTGCTAGCAGCCAAACATCGGACAGGGCGGACACCGGGGAGCTGTTTTTT. As protein: CASSQTSDRADTGELFF.

The chain has TRBV19 and TRBJ2-1, with D unclear. V lost 7 bases and J lost 0, with 13 bases in between. The germline V gene has CDR1 LNHDA and CDR2 SQIVND (reference sequence). This CDR3 is built from 15 residues. CDR3 bases: TGTGCCAGTACCCGGGTACCTAGCTCCTACAATGAGCAGTTCTTC. It yields the protein CASTRVPSSYNEQFF.

This clonotype showed up many times. The CDR3 loop is CASSQVDSSEAFF. In DNA form, the CDR3 reads TGTGCCAGCAGCCAAGTCGACAGCTCAGAAGCTTTCTTT. The rearrangement uses TRBV3-1 and TRBJ1-1, with D possibly matching TRBD1 (5 bases). The CDR3 contains 13 residues. From germline, CDR1 is LGHDT and CDR2 YNNKEL (reference sequence). V lost 1 base and J lost 8, with 11 bases in between. Full variable domain (rest looked up from reference TRBV3-1 and TRBJ1-1): DTAVSQTPKYLVTQMGNDKSIKCEQNLGHDTMYWYKQDSKKFLKIMFSYNNKELIINETVPNRFSPKSPDKAHLNLHINSLELGDSAVYFCASSQVDSSEAFFGQGTRLTVV.

This clonotype was recorded many times. CDR3 protein: CASSLEGSGSSYEQYF. Here the CDR3 DNA reads TGTGCCAGCAGCTTGGAGGGTAGCGGGAGCTCCTACGAGCAGTACTTC. V usage is TRBV5-5 and J usage is TRBJ2-7; TRBD2 aligns across 9 bases. Trimming cost V 0 bases and J 0 bases; bases outside gene matches: 4. From germline, CDR1 is SGHKS and CDR2 YYEKEE (reference sequence). The CDR3 runs 16 residues.

This clonotype was picked up many times. The V gene is TRBV7-9, the J gene TRBJ1-1; D gene uncertain. Deletions cut 1 base from V and 0 bases from J, with 9 bases between. The CDR3 spans 15 residues. Germline CDR1 and CDR2: SEHNR and FQNEAQ (reference sequence). DNA for the CDR3: TGTGCCAGCAGCTTAGAGGCGGGGATGAACACTGAAGCTTTCTTT. Translating it yields CASSLEAGMNTEAFF.

The genes are TRBV28 and TRBJ1-1; 11 bases are shared with TRBD1. The CDR3 extends over 15 amino acids. Germline V lookup: CDR1 MDHEN, CDR2 SYDVKM. J lost 5 bases, V lost 5 bases, and 7 bases had no gene match. The CDR3 sequence: CASSPPGTGGTEAFF. The CDR3 DNA is TGTGCCAGCAGTCCCCCCGGGACAGGGGGGACTGAAGCTTTCTTT. Together with reference TRBV28 and TRBJ1-1, the CDR3 gives the full variable domain: DVKVTQSSRYLVKRTGEKVFLECVQDMDHENMFWYRQDPGLGLRLIYFSYDVKMKEKGDIPEGYSVSREKKERFSLILESASTNQTSMYLCASSPPGTGGTEAFFGQGTRLTVV.